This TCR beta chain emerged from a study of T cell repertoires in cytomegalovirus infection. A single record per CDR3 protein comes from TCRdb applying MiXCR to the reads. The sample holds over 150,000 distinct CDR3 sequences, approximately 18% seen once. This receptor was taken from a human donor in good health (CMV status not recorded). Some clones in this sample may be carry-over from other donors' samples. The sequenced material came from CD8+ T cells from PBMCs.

CDR3: CASSPNSGNEQFF. The CDR3 coding sequence is TGTGCCAGCAGTCCCAACTCTGGGAATGAGCAGTTCTTC. This chain joins TRBV12-3 or TRBV12-4 and TRBJ2-1, with D uncertain. This CDR3 contains 13 residues. Trimming shortened V by 5 bases and J by 7 bases, and 12 bases separated the two germline ends.